The present T cell receptor beta chain was sequenced within a study of T-cell memory formation after mild COVID-19 (dated by TCRdb to the early 2020s). For the wider study: Most TCR sequence clusters were specific to one of the two donors. In a couple of donors, T-cell clones that expanded and contracted after mild COVID-19 were tracked by sequencing TCRalpha and TCRbeta repertoires over time. Two young, previously healthy adult volunteers, one female and one male, were included in the cohort. Points the paper makes about the study in general: Contracting CD4+ clones turned up mainly in the CM and EM memory subsets, whereas EMRA was where CD8+ clones were enriched. From day 15 to 85, contracting clones showed balanced CD4/CD8 phenotypes, whereas a second wave of clones that expanded from day 15 to 37 leaned towards CD4+. The study included only a couple of mild cases, and larger cohorts that include severe cases with pre-infection samples were judged to be necessary. The second-wave clones that peaked on day 37 were not confirmed to be SARS-CoV-2 specific. Some responding clones were detected in pre-infection memory, which suggested that pre-existing cross-reactive memory T cells had joined the SARS-CoV-2 response.

Ficoll-Paque density gradient centrifugation was the method used to isolate PBMCs. Details on this clonotype: The antigen it recognizes is unknown. The input lacks base qualities; no much larger clone sits a single base away.

TCRdb names Illumina NovaSeq 6000 as the instrument used. Using 5'RACE with constant-segment primers, TCRalpha and TCRbeta cDNA libraries were constructed, with sample barcodes and unique molecular identifiers added in the process. RNA was extracted from every sample with Trizol reagent. Amplification of the libraries took two PCR steps, and the second step added a second sample barcode plus Illumina TruSeq adapters. Sequencing of the libraries was done on an Illumina NovaSeq, producing 2 x 150 bp paired-end reads. For the original study's pipeline: The reads were demultiplexed and collapsed into UMI-guided consensus sequences using migec v1.2.7. Using mixcr v2.1.11, UMI consensuses were aligned to TRA and TRB V and J templates and then assembled into clonotypes. Clonotypes were classified as expanded or contracted when called significant by both edgeR and NoisET, with noise models trained on biological replicates. For edgeR calls, the cutoffs were a false discovery rate-adjusted p below 0.01 and a log2 fold-change threshold of 1. As an exploratory analysis of dynamics, PCA with hierarchical clustering was applied to max-normalized trajectories of the 1000 most abundant clonotypes. Each responding clone was given a CD4 or CD8 phenotype based on the CD4+ and CD8+ repertoires, which had been sequenced separately. In TCRdb, the public reads were trimmed at Q25 with fastp and aligned with MiXCR, with productive beta chains retained. Each entry merges the rows of one CDR3 protein and shows their most common DNA and genes. Clone size and V and J calls follow TCRdb, not the original study. The sample yields over 50,000 distinct CDR3 sequences; 9.3% were counted once. The ten largest clonotypes hold approximately 10% of the sample.

There are 13 amino acids in the CDR3, from cysteine to phenylalanine inclusive. Solely the CDR3 DNA is kept, with 39 bases framed from the first base. After removal of 3 bases from V and 10 bases from J, the junction retains 3 bases not matched to a gene. Reading the germline V gene gives CDR1 SGDLS and CDR2 YYNGEE. The sequencing input was PBMCs or a T cell subset sorted from them (not recorded which). The chain is made from TRBV9 and TRBJ2-1; the junction holds 11 bases that match TRBD2. The sequence derives from an adult woman who had mild COVID-19 (a few samples of this study predate the infection). The sample titles of this study are shuffled in the database, so cell type and time point are left out; the donor was told from shared clones. At the DNA level, the sequence is TGTGCCAGCAGCGGGGGACTAGCGGACGAGCAGTTCTTC. Its coded protein is CASSGGLADEQFF.